This TCR beta chain was sequenced for a study of monozygotic twins with inflammatory bowel disease. The authors drew approximately 2.5 ml of blood from each donor. The CDR3 totals 15 residues. Germline-derived CDR1 and CDR2 are SGDLS and YYNGEE. No DNA is given; TCRdb re-called the 5' RACE reads and lists each CDR3 protein once. There are approximately 400,000 distinct CDR3 sequences in the sample, with 2.4% held by the top ten. The specimen sequenced was blood. This TCR came from a human donor with ulcerative colitis or Crohn's disease, or a healthy co-twin of an affected twin (not recorded which). The chain employs TRBV9 and TRBJ2-5; TCRdb gives TRBD1 as the D gene, but with no DNA this cannot be confirmed. CDR3 residues: CASSVGREHQETQYF.